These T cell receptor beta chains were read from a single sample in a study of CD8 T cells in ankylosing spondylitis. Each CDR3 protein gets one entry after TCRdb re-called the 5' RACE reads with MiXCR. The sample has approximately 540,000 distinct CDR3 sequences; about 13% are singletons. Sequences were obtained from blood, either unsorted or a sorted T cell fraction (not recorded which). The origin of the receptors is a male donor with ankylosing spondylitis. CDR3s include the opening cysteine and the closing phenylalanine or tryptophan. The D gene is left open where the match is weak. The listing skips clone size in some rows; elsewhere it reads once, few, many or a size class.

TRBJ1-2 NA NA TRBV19 CASSISFFVGYTF TGTGCCAGTAGTATCTCTTTCTTCGTGGGCTACACCTTC
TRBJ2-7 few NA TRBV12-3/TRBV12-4 CASSSSDGPYEQYF NA
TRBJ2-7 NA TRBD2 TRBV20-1 CSAGGGGSNGEQYF TGCAGTGCCGGCGGGGGGGGCAGCAACGGCGAGCAGTACTTC
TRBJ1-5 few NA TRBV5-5 CASSLAEVQPQHF TGTGCCAGCAGCTTGGCGGAAGTTCAGCCCCAGCATTTT
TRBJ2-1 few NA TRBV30 CAWSSGRRENEQFF TGTGCCTGGAGTTCGGGGAGGAGGGAAAATGAGCAGTTCTTC
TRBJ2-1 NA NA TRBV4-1 CASSQNPRQVSSYNEQFF TGCGCCAGCAGCCAAAACCCGCGACAGGTCAGCTCCTACAATGAGCAGTTCTTC
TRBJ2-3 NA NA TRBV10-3 CAIQSGEGTDTQYF TGTGCCATCCAATCGGGGGAGGGCACAGATACGCAGTATTTT
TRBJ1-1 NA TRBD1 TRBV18 CASSLPGQPLSEAFF TGTGCCAGCTCCCTTCCGGGACAGCCTCTCTCGGAAGCTTTCTTT
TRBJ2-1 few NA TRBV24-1 CATSDGVLAIGNEQFF TGTGCCACCAGTGATGGGGTTCTAGCCATAGGGAATGAGCAGTTCTTC
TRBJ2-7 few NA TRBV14 CASSRRGANEQYF TGTGCCAGCAGCCGACGGGGGGCTAACGAGCAGTACTTC
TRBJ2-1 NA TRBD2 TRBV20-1 CSADALQRDLETEQFF TGCAGTGCCGACGCTCTCCAGCGGGATCTCGAGACCGAGCAGTTCTTC
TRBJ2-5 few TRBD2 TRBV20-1 CSASTSGRQETQYF TGCAGTGCTTCGACTAGCGGTCGTCAAGAGACCCAGTACTTC
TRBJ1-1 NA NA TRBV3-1 CASSQEGQMNTEAFF TGTGCCAGCAGCCAAGAGGGCCAGATGAACACTGAAGCTTTCTTT
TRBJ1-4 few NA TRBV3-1 CASSLVRGEKLFF TGTGCCAGCAGCCTAGTTCGGGGTGAAAAACTGTTTTTT
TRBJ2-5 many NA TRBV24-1 CATSDGHRETQYF TGTGCCACCAGTGACGGGCATCGGGAGACCCAGTACTTC
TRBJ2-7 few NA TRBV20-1 CSATGAVLYEQYF TGCAGTGCCACGGGGGCGGTTCTCTACGAGCAGTACTTC
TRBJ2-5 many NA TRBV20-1 CSGNHGLYQETQYF TGCAGTGGAAATCATGGGTTGTACCAAGAGACCCAGTACTTC
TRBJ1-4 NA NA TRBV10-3 CAISGGDEKLFF TGTGCCATCAGTGGAGGGGATGAAAAACTGTTTTTT
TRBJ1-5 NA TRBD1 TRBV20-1 CSVARQGDQPQHF TGCAGTGTCGCGAGGCAGGGGGATCAGCCCCAGCATTTT
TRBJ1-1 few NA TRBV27 CASSFTTTPSMNTEAFF TGTGCCAGCAGTTTTACCACAACCCCAAGTATGAACACTGAAGCTTTCTTT
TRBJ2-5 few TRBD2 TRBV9 CASSVGTSEETQYF TGTGCCAGCAGCGTCGGGACTAGCGAAGAGACCCAGTACTTC
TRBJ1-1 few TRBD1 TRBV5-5 CASITNKGAGTEAFF TGTGCCAGCATAACTAACAAGGGGGCGGGCACTGAAGCTTTCTTT
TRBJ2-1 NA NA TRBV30 CAWSEAPEQFF TGTGCCTGGAGTGAAGCCCCTGAGCAGTTCTTC
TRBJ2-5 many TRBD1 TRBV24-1 CATSDFERDSQETQYF TGTGCCACCAGTGATTTTGAGAGGGACAGCCAAGAGACCCAGTACTTC
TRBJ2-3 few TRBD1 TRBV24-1 CATSDRDRGTDTQYF TGTGCCACCAGTGACCGGGACAGGGGGACAGATACGCAGTATTTT
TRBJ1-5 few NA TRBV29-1 CSVAGGRPVNQPQHF TGCAGCGTCGCGGGGGGGAGGCCCGTAAATCAGCCCCAGCATTTT
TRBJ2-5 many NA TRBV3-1 CASSHGNQETQYF TGTGCCAGCAGCCATGGCAACCAAGAGACCCAGTACTTC
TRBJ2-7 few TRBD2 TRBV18 CASSPGTSILEQYF TGTGCCAGCTCACCCGGGACTAGTATTCTCGAGCAGTACTTC
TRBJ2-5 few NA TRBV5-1 CASSLGIAEQETQYF TGCGCCAGCAGCTTGGGTATAGCGGAACAAGAGACCCAGTACTTC
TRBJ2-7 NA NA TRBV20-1 CSARWSGSASEQYF TGCAGTGCTAGATGGTCGGGTTCGGCCTCCGAGCAGTACTTC
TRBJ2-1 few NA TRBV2 CASGTSQYNEQFF TGTGCCAGCGGAACTAGCCAGTACAATGAGCAGTTCTTC
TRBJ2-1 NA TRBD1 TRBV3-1 CASSLPGQSYNEQFF TGTGCCAGCAGCCTCCCGGGACAGAGCTACAATGAGCAGTTCTTC
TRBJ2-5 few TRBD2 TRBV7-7 CASSERRAGGPGETQYF TGTGCCAGCAGCGAACGTAGAGCGGGAGGGCCTGGTGAGACCCAGTACTTC
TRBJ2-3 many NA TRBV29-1 CSVEVGSRTDTQYF TGCAGCGTTGAAGTCGGGTCCCGCACAGATACGCAGTATTTT
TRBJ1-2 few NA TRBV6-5 CASSTRQIYGYTF TGTGCCAGCAGTACCCGACAGATCTATGGCTACACCTTC
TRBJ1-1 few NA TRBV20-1 CSADRVNTEAFF TGCAGTGCTGATAGGGTGAACACTGAAGCTTTCTTT
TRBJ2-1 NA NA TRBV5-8 CASSRRGREKSEQFF TGTGCCAGCAGCCGGCGGGGGCGGGAGAAGTCGGAGCAGTTCTTC
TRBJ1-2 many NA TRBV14 CASSQLTGRYTF TGTGCCAGCAGCCAGCTGACAGGACGCTACACCTTC